A single sample is the source of the 25 T cell receptor beta chains below, sequenced in a study of long-term antiretroviral therapy in people with HIV. immunoSEQ v3.0 was run at survey level. Repertoires were generated with immunoSEQ multiplex PCR, while TCRdb's copy carries only in-frame clones and drops some. The sample has over 25,000 clones, roughly 87% seen once. The sample here was unsorted PBMCs, taken 1.1 years before starting antiretroviral therapy. Receptor source: a woman in her 30s with HIV.

This chain joins TRBV9 and TRBJ1-2; possible D gene TRBD1, 5 bases. Germline V lookup: CDR1 SGDLS, CDR2 YYNGEE. With 2 bases removed from V and 6 bases from J, the gap between germline ends came to 14 bases. CDR3 length: 14 residues. The CDR3 sequence: CASSVLGVSDGYTF. CDR3 sequence (DNA): TGTGCCAGCAGCGTTTTAGGGGTTAGTGATGGCTACACCTTC.

The CDR3 loop is CSVEVRITTPRGDGYTF. For the CDR3, the DNA is TGCAGCGTTGAAGTACGGATAACTACACCTAGGGGAGATGGCTACACCTTC. The chain joins TRBV29-1 to TRBJ1-2, with a weak D call TRBD1 (5 bases). Trimming left V 1 base short and J 6 bases short, with 24 bases between. The CDR3 is 17 residues long. Germline V lookup: CDR1 SQVTM, CDR2 ANQGSEA.

The chain employs TRBV27 and TRBJ1-6; 7 nucleotides agree with TRBD1. Germline V gene sequence: CDR1 MNHEY, CDR2 SMNVEV (reference sequence). Trimming removed 3 bases from V and 10 bases from J; junction bases left unmatched: 6. This CDR3 has 14 amino acids. The CDR3: CASSFTGAGSPLHF. Here the CDR3 DNA reads TGTGCCAGCAGTTTTACAGGGGCGGGCTCACCCCTCCACTTT.

V and J are TRBV7-9 and TRBJ1-5; D may be TRBD1 (5 bases). This CDR3 is built from 18 residues. The V end lost 4 bases, the J end lost 0 bases, and 19 bases lay between the germline ends. From germline, CDR1 is SEHNR and CDR2 FQNEAQ (reference sequence). The CDR3 DNA reads as TGTGCCAGCAGCTCCTATCGGGGGTCTGTCTATAGCAATCAGCCCCAGCATTTT. This encodes CASSSYRGSVYSNQPQHF.

CDR3 in amino acids: CASSPDRGRRGEQFF. Written as DNA, the CDR3 is TGTGCCAGCAGCCCGGACAGGGGGCGGCGTGGTGAGCAGTTCTTC. The genes are TRBV5-6 and TRBJ2-1; TRBD1 matches 11 bases. The CDR3 extends over 15 amino acids. Germline-derived CDR1 and CDR2 are SGHDT and YYEEEE. The ends lost 4 bases at V and 9 bases at J; junction bases unmatched: 9.

V is TRBV6-6 and J is TRBJ1-2, with D unresolved. The CDR3 has 15 residues. Germline assignment: CDR1 MNHNY and CDR2 SVGAGI (reference sequence). Trimming cost V 6 bases and J 0 bases, with 14 bases left between them. The CDR3, as DNA: TGTGCCAGCAGCCGAATAGGAGCATCTAACTATGGCTACACCTTC. Translation gives CASSRIGASNYGYTF.

In this sample, this clone turned up once. The chain employs TRBV5-5 and TRBJ1-5; D possibly corresponds to TRBD1 (6 bases). Trimming pared 4 bases from V and 3 bases from J, leaving 17 bases between. The germline CDR1 and CDR2 sequences are SGHKS and YYEKEE (reference sequence). The CDR3 is made up of 16 amino acids. The CDR3 DNA follows: TGTGCCAGCAGCCCCGATCAGGGGACGATCAATCAGCCCCAGCATTTT. Amino acid sequence: CASSPDQGTINQPQHF.

This sequence joins TRBV27 and TRBJ1-6, with D unclear. This CDR3 is 12 amino acids long. Per germline, CDR1 MNHEY and CDR2 SMNVEV (reference sequence). Trimming pared 5 bases from V and 8 bases from J, leaving 7 bases between. The CDR3 bases are TGTGCCAGCAGTCACCCGGATTCACCCCTCCACTTT. Translating gives CASSHPDSPLHF.

This clone was observed a few times. The genes are TRBV29-1 and TRBJ1-2, with 8 positions matching TRBD1. This CDR3 is built from 15 residues. Losses at the gene ends were 2 bases for V and 8 bases for J; bases not matched to a gene: 13. CDR1 SQVTM and CDR2 ANQGSEA come from the germline V gene. The CDR3 DNA follows: TGCAGCGTTGAATCCCGGGACAGGCCTCCCGGGGGCTACACCTTC. Translation: CSVESRDRPPGGYTF.

The chain has TRBV11-2 and TRBJ2-1; D unresolved. The germline gives CDR1 SGHAT, CDR2 FQNNGV. Between the trimmed V and J ends, which lost 0 bases and 15 bases, there was a span of 9 bases. The CDR3 runs to 11 residues. The CDR3 spells CASSLDGPGFF. CDR3 nucleotides: TGTGCCAGCAGCTTAGATGGACCGGGGTTCTTC.

This clone was detected a few times. The chain has TRBV19 and TRBJ2-2; possibly TRBD1 for D (6 bases). From germline, CDR1 is LNHDA and CDR2 SQIVND (reference sequence). This CDR3 contains 11 residues. V was clipped by 2 bases and J by 15 bases, with 10 bases between them. The CDR3 bases are TGTGCCAGTAGTATACACCGGGACATGTTTTTT. Residues: CASSIHRDMFF. Variable domain in full (rest from reference TRBV19 and TRBJ2-2): DGGITQSPKYLFRKEGQNVTLSCEQNLNHDAMYWYRQDPGQGLRLIYYSQIVNDFQKGDIAEGYSVSREKKESFPLTVTSAQKNPTAFYLCASSIHRDMFFGEGSRLTVL.

The chain recombines TRBV9 with TRBJ1-1; tentative D call: TRBD1 (6 bases). In germline, CDR1 is SGDLS, CDR2 YYNGEE. The CDR3 totals 14 residues. V lost 3 bases, J lost 1 base, and 10 bases lay in between. CDR3 sequence (DNA): TGTGCCAGCAGCGAAGACAGGACGAACACTGAAGCTTTCTTT. It yields the protein CASSEDRTNTEAFF.

This clone was seen a few times. Here the CDR3 reads CASRRGTPNTEAFF. The DNA of the CDR3 is TGTGCCAGCAGGCGCGGGACGCCAAACACTGAAGCTTTCTTT. The chain recombines TRBV28 with TRBJ1-1; a possible D gene is TRBD1 (5 bases). Germline V CDR1 and CDR2: MDHEN, SYDVKM. This CDR3 is 14 amino acids long. V was shortened by 6 bases and J by 2 bases, with 13 bases between the two germline ends.

The chain employs TRBV7-2 and TRBJ2-3, with 9 positions matching TRBD2. In germline, CDR1 is SGHTA, CDR2 FQGNSA. The CDR3 spans 19 residues. The V gene end was trimmed by 2 bases and the J gene end by 2 bases; junction bases not matched to a gene: 14. CDR3 sequence: CASSLSPAQRGAYTDTQYF. The CDR3 DNA reads as TGTGCCAGCAGCTTATCCCCGGCCCAGCGGGGGGCCTACACAGATACGCAGTATTTT.

This clone is a singleton in its sample. The chain has TRBV11-2 and TRBJ1-2, with 10 bases aligning to TRBD1. This CDR3 is built from 15 residues. The V and J ends lost 4 bases and 8 bases, in that order; junction bases with no gene match: 10. Germline V gives CDR1 SGHAT, CDR2 FQNNGV. CDR3 residues: CASSYFRDRGRGYTF. CDR3 nucleotide sequence: TGTGCCAGCAGCTACTTCCGGGACAGGGGTAGAGGCTACACCTTC.

V and J are TRBV5-6 and TRBJ1-2; perhaps TRBD1 as D (5 bases). The V and J ends lost 1 base and 1 base respectively, with 8 bases between them. The CDR3 is 14 amino acids. CDR1 is SGHDT, CDR2 YYEEEE, per germline. In DNA form, the CDR3 reads TGTGCCAGCAGCTTGACCAGGGATAACTATGGCTACACCTTC. Residues: CASSLTRDNYGYTF. The variable domain in full, completed from reference TRBV5-6 and TRBJ1-2, reads DAGVTQSPTHLIKTRGQQVTLRCSPKSGHDTVSWYQQALGQGPQFIFQYYEEEERQRGNFPDRFSGHQFPNYSSELNVNALLLGDSALYLCASSLTRDNYGYTFGSGTRLTVV.

The chain recombines TRBV13 with TRBJ1-1, with TRBD1 as a possible D gene (5 bases). The CDR3 contains 17 residues. CDR1 is PRHDT and CDR2 is FYEKMQ in the germline V gene (reference sequence). The V end lost 7 bases, the J end lost 0 bases, and 21 bases lay between the germline ends. The CDR3 DNA sequence: TGTGCCAGCACCCAAGTGTGGACACAAAGTTTGAACACTGAAGCTTTCTTT. Translated, it gives CASTQVWTQSLNTEAFF.

This chain joins TRBV30 and TRBJ1-1; D gene uncertain. V lost 4 bases and J lost 1, with 10 bases in between. From germline, CDR1 is GTSNPN and CDR2 SVGIG (reference sequence). There are 13 residues in the CDR3. CDR3 nucleotides: TGTGCCTGGACGGCTGCGGAGAACACTGAAGCTTTCTTT. Translating it yields CAWTAAENTEAFF.

The gene calls are TRBV11-2 and TRBJ2-1; D is ambiguous. Germline V gives CDR1 SGHAT, CDR2 FQNNGV. Trimming took 4 bases from V and 2 from J, leaving 12 bases between them. The CDR3 contains 15 residues. The CDR3 region has the DNA TGTGCCAGCAGCTCATCAGGTTTGCCCTACAATGAGCAGTTCTTC. This translates into CASSSSGLPYNEQFF.

The CDR3 protein is CATSDGINNSPLHF. DNA for the CDR3: TGCGCCACCTCTGACGGAATCAATAATTCACCCCTCCACTTT. The chain uses TRBV5-1 and TRBJ1-6; D gene uncertain. Germline V lookup: CDR1 SGHRS, CDR2 YFSETQ. V was cut by 9 bases and J by 5 bases, with 15 bases left in between. This CDR3 region has 14 residues. The entire variable domain, with the rest obtained from reference TRBV5-1 and TRBJ1-6, is as follows: KAGVTQTPRYLIKTRGQQVTLSCSPISGHRSVSWYQQTPGQGLQFLFEYFSETQRNKGNFPGRFSGRQFSNSRSEMNVSTLELGDSALYLCATSDGINNSPLHFGNGTRLTVT.

This sequence joins TRBV6-1 and TRBJ1-4; unclear D gene. V lost 5 bases, J lost 0 bases, and 10 bases lay in between. This CDR3 is 15 amino acids long. CDR1 and CDR2 (germline): MNHNS, SASEGT. Here the CDR3 DNA reads TGTGCCAGCAGTCCAAATCGGGCAACTAATGAAAAACTGTTTTTT. This translates into CASSPNRATNEKLFF.

The chain combines TRBV6-1 with TRBJ2-1; possibly TRBD1 for D (5 bases). Germline V gene sequence: CDR1 MNHNS, CDR2 SASEGT. V was shortened by 6 bases and J by 7 bases, with 10 bases between the two germline ends. The CDR3 covers 12 residues. Here the CDR3 reads CASRKDSNEQFF. CDR3 sequence (DNA): TGTGCCAGCAGAAAAGACAGTAATGAGCAGTTCTTC.

The chain joins TRBV9 to TRBJ1-6; 9 bases are a match to TRBD1. The CDR3 totals 16 residues. Germline assignment: CDR1 SGDLS and CDR2 YYNGEE. Losses at the gene ends were 3 bases for V and 8 bases for J; bases not matched to a gene: 9. CDR3 residues: CASSATPGQGDSPLHF. For the CDR3, the DNA is TGTGCCAGCAGCGCCACACCGGGACAGGGAGATTCACCCCTCCACTTT.

This clone has just a few counts. The rearrangement joins TRBV23-1 to TRBJ1-5, with a weak D call TRBD1 (5 bases). TRBV23-1 is noted as an ORF with a role that remains uncertain. The CDR3 spans 16 residues. V was trimmed by 7 bases and J by 4 bases, leaving 20 bases between them. CDR3 loop: CASILGGLVENQPQHF. The DNA of the CDR3 is TGCGCCAGCATCCTTGGGGGACTTGTGGAAAATCAGCCCCAGCATTTT.

This rearrangement joins TRBV6-5 to TRBJ2-7; TRBD1 aligns across 8 bases. Trimming took 3 bases from V and 6 from J; bases not matched to a gene: 10. The CDR3 sequence is 15 residues long. Germline V gives CDR1 MNHEY, CDR2 SVGAGI. In DNA form, the CDR3 reads TGTGCCAGCAGTTATTTTACAGGGGGGTTGGCCGAGCAGTACTTC. This gives the protein CASSYFTGGLAEQYF.